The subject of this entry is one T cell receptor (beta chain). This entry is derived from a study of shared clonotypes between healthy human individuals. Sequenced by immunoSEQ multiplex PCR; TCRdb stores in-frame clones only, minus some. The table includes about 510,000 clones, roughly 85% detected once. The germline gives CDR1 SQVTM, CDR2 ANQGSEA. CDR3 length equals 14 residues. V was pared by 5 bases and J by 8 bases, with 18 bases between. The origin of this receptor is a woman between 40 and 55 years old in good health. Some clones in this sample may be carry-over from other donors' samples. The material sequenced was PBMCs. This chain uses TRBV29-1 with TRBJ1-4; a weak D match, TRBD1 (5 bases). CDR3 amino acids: CSVCTGDRLEKLFF. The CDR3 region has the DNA TGCAGCGTTTGTACAGGAGACCGCTTAGAAAAACTGTTTTTT.